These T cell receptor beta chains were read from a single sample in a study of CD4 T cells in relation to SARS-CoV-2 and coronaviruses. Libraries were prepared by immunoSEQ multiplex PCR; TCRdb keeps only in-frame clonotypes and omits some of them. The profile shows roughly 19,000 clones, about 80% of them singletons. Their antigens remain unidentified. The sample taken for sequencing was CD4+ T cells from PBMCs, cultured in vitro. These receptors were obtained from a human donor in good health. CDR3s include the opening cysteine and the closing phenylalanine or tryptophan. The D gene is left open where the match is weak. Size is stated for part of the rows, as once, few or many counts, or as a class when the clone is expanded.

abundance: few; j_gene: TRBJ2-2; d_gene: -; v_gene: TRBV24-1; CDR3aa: CATSGISLNTGELFF; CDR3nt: TGTGCCACCAGTGGAATTAGCCTAAACACCGGGGAGCTGTTTTTT
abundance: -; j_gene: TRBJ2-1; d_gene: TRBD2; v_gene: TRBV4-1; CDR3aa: CASSQDSGRLGLAGVNEQFF; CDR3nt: TGCGCCAGCAGCCAAGATTCAGGTCGTCTCGGACTAGCGGGAGTAAATGAGCAGTTCTTC
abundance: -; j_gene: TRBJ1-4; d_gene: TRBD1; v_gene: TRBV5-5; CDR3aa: CASSLQGRGEKLFF; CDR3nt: TGTGCCAGCAGTTTACAGGGGAGAGGTGAAAAACTGTTTTTT
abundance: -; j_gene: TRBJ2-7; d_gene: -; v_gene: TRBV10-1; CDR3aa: CASSESAGLDEQYF; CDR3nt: TGCGCCAGCAGTGAGTCCGCAGGGCTGGACGAGCAGTACTTC
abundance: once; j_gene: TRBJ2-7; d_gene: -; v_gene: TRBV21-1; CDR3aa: CASSDGTRARQYF; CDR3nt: TGTGCCAGCAGCGACGGGACAAGGGCGAGGCAGTACTTC
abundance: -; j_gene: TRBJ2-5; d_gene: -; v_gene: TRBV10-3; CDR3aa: CAISEGWGQETQYF; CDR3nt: TGTGCCATCTCGGAGGGTTGGGGGCAAGAGACCCAGTACTTC
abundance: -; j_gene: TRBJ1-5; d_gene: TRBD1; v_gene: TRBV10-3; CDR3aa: CATATGENQPQHF; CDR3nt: TGTGCCACCGCGACAGGGGAGAATCAGCCCCAGCATTTT
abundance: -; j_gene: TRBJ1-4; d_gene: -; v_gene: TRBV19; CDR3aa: CASSIGGQVFYEKLFF; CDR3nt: TGTGCCAGTAGTATTGGGGGGCAGGTCTTCTATGAAAAACTGTTTTTT
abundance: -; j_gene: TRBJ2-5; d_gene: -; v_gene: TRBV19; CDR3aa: CASSNSRETQYF; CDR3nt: TGTGCCAGTAGTAATAGCAGAGAGACCCAGTACTTC
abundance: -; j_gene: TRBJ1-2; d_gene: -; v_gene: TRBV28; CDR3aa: CASSTTPDMHGYTF; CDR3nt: TGTGCCAGCAGTACGACCCCGGACATGCATGGCTACACCTTC
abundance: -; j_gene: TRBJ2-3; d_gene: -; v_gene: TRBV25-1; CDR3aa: CASSGRMREPDTQYF; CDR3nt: TGTGCCAGCAGCGGGCGTATGAGGGAACCAGATACGCAGTATTTT
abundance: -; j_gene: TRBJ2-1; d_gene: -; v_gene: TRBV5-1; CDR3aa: CASYGPYNEQFF; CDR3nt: TGCGCCAGCTACGGCCCGTACAATGAGCAGTTCTTC
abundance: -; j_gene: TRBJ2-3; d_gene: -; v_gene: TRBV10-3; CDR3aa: CAMARGPSTDTQYF; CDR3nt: TGTGCCATGGCAAGGGGCCCTAGCACAGATACGCAGTATTTT
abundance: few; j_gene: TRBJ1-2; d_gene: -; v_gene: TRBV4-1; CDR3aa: CASSQADYGYTF; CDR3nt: TGCGCCAGCAGCCAGGCAGACTATGGCTACACCTTC
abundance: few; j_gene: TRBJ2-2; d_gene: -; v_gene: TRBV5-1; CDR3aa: CASSRGQNTGELFF; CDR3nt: TGCGCCAGCAGCAGGGGACAAAACACCGGGGAGCTGTTTTTT
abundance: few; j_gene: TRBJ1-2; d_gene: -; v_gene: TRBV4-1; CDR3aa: CASRAPSQGYTF; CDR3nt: TGCGCCAGCAGGGCCCCCTCGCAGGGCTACACCTTC
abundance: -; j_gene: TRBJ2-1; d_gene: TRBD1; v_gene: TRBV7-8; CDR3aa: CASSFIQIDRGDHNEQFF; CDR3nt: TGTGCCAGCAGCTTTATACAAATAGACAGGGGGGATCACAATGAGCAGTTCTTC
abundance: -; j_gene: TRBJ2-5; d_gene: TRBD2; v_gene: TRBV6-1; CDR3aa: CASSEPVAQSGGRAQETQYF; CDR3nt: TGTGCCAGCAGTGAACCGGTAGCCCAATCGGGCGGGAGGGCCCAAGAGACCCAGTACTTC
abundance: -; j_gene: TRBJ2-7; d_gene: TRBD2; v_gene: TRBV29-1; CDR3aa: CSVTSGLAETYEQYF; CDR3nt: TGCAGCGTTACTTCGGGACTAGCGGAAACCTACGAGCAGTACTTC
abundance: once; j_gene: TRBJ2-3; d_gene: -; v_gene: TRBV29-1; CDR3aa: CSVQNTDTQYF; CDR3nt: TGCAGCGTACAGAACACAGATACGCAGTATTTT
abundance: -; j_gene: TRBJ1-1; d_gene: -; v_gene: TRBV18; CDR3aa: CASSPGTFVNTEAFF; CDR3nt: TGTGCCAGCTCACCAGGGACCTTCGTGAACACTGAAGCTTTCTTT
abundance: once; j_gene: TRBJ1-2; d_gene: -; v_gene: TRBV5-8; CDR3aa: CASSLRQTYGYTF; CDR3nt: TGTGCCAGCAGCTTGAGACAGACTTATGGCTACACCTTC
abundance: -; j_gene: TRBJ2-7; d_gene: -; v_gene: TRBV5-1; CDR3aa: CASSGSPTGVGYEQYF; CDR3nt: TGCGCCAGCAGCGGGTCCCCGACAGGAGTGGGCTACGAGCAGTACTTC
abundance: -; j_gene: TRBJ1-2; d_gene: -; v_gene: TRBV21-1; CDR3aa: CASSKAGQGGRSGYTF; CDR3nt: TGTGCCAGCAGCAAAGCAGGACAGGGTGGAAGAAGCGGCTACACCTTC
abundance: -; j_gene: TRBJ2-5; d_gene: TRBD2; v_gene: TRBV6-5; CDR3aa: CASSSGAGQETQYF; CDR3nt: TGTGCCAGCAGCAGCGGGGCTGGCCAAGAGACCCAGTACTTC
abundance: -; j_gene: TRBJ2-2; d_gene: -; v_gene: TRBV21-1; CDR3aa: CASSARDREAVGTGELFF; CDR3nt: TGTGCCAGCAGCGCCCGGGACAGGGAGGCGGTGGGCACCGGGGAGCTGTTTTTT
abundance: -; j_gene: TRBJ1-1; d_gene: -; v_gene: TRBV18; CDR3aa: CASSPGRMNTEAFF; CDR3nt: TGTGCCAGCTCACCGGGACGGATGAACACTGAAGCTTTCTTT
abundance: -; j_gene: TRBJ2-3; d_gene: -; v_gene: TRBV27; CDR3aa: CASSLRKYTDTQYF; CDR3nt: TGTGCCAGCAGTCTAAGAAAGTACACAGATACGCAGTATTTT
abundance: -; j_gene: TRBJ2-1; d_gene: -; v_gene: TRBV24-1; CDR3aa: CATSARGNEQFF; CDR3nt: TGTGCCACCAGTGCCCGGGGCAATGAGCAGTTCTTC
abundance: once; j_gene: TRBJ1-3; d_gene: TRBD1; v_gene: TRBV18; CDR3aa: CASSPGQVSGNTIYF; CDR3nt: TGTGCCAGCTCACCAGGACAGGTATCTGGAAACACCATATATTTT
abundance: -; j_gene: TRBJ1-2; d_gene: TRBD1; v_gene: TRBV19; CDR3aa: CASSIRQGRIARQGYTF; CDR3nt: TGTGCCAGTAGTATTAGACAGGGGAGGATTGCACGGCAAGGCTACACCTTC
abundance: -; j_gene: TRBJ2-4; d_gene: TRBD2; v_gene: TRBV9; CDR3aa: CASSAGRTSKNIQYF; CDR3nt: TGTGCCAGCAGCGCCGGTCGGACTAGCAAAAACATTCAGTACTTC
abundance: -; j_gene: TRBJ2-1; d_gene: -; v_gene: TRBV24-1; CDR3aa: CATSDVTRRNEQFF; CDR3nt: TGTGCCACCAGTGACGTTACTAGGCGGAATGAGCAGTTCTTC
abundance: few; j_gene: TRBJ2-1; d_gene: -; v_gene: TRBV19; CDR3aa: CASSLLQGRSNEQFF; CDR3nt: TGTGCCAGTAGTCTACTACAGGGTAGGTCCAATGAGCAGTTCTTC
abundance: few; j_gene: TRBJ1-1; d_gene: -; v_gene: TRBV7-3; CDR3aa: CASSVRPMGLGNTEAFF; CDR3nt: TGTGCCAGCAGCGTCAGACCGATGGGGTTGGGGAACACTGAAGCTTTCTTT
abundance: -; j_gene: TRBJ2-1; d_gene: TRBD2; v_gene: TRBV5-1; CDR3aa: CASSWGFSTGGAYNEQFF; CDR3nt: TGCGCCAGCAGCTGGGGATTTAGCACGGGAGGGGCTTACAATGAGCAGTTCTTC
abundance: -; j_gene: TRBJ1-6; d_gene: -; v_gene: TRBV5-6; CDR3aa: CASSLESNSPLHF; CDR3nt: TGTGCCAGCAGCTTGGAAAGTAATTCACCCCTCCACTTT
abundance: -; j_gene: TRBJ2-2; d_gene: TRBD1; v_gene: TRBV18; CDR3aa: CASSVMTGSTGELFF; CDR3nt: TGTGCCAGCTCAGTGATGACAGGGAGCACCGGGGAGCTGTTTTTT
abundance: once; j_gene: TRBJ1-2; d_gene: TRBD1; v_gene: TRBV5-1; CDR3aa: CASSLEQGQAYGYTF; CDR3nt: TGCGCCAGCAGCTTGGAACAGGGACAGGCCTATGGCTACACCTTC
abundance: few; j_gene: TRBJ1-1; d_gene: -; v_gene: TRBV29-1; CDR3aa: CSVELMAWVAEAFF; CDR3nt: TGCAGCGTTGAATTGATGGCGTGGGTAGCTGAAGCTTTCTTT
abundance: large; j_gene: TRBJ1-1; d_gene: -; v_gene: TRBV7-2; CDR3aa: CASSLGPSGKAFF; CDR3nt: TGTGCCAGCAGCTTGGGTCCATCAGGAAAAGCTTTCTTT
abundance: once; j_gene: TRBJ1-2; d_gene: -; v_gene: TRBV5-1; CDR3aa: CASSKDYGYTF; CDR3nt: TGCGCCAGCAGCAAGGACTATGGCTACACCTTC
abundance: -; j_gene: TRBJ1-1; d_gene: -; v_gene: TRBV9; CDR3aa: CASSVEAKLNTEAFF; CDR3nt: TGTGCCAGCAGCGTAGAGGCGAAGCTGAACACTGAAGCTTTCTTT
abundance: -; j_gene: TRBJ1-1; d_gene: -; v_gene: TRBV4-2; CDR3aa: CASRKGTSGLRTEAFF; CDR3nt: TGTGCCAGCAGAAAGGGGACGTCAGGGCTCAGGACTGAAGCTTTCTTT
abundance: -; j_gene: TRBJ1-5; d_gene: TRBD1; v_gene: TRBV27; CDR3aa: CASSSIRQGSRNQPQHF; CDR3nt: TGTGCCAGCAGTTCGATCCGACAGGGATCTCGCAATCAGCCCCAGCATTTT
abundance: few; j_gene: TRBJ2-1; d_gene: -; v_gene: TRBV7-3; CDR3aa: CASSVGGTHNEQFF; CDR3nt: TGTGCCAGCAGCGTCGGCGGGACCCACAATGAGCAGTTCTTC
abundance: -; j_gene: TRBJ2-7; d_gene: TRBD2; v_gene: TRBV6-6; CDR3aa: CASRHQLAVNYEQYF; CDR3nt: TGTGCCAGCAGACACCAACTAGCGGTGAACTACGAGCAGTACTTC
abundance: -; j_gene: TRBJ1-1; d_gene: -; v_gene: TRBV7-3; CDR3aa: CASSLSLSGTEAFF; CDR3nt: TGTGCCAGCAGCTTAAGCCTATCGGGCACTGAAGCTTTCTTT
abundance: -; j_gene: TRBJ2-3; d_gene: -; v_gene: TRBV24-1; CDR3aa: CATSMGTTDTQYF; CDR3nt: TGTGCCACCAGTATGGGTACCACAGATACGCAGTATTTT
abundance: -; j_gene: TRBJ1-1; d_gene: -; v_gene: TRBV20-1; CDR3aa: CSARVGYEAFF; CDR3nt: TGCAGTGCTAGAGTGGGGTATGAAGCTTTCTTT
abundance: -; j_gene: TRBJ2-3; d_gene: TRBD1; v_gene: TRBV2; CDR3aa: CASRMTGGHGSDTQYF; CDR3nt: TGTGCCAGCAGAATGACAGGGGGCCACGGGTCAGATACGCAGTATTTT
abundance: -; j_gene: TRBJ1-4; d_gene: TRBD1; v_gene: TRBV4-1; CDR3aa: CASSQPGQVNEKLFF; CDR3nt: TGCGCCAGCAGCCAACCGGGACAGGTTAATGAAAAACTGTTTTTT
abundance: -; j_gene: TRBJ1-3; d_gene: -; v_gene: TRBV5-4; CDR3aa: CASSLDRSGSGNTIYF; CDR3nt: TGTGCCAGCAGCTTGGATCGCTCGGGATCTGGAAACACCATATATTTT
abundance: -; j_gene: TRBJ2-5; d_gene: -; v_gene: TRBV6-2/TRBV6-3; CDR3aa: CASSSPPGPKAYF; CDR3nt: TGTGCCAGCAGTTCACCCCCGGGCCCGAAGGCGTACTTC
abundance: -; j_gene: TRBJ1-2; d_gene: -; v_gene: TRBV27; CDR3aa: CASSPPGAVGYTF; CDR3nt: TGTGCCAGCAGTCCTCCGGGGGCGGTTGGCTACACCTTC
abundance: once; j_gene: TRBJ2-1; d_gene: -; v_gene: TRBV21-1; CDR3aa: CASNLHPGGSPRGTNEQFF; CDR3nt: TGTGCCAGCAATCTCCATCCGGGAGGGTCGCCCCGAGGAACCAATGAGCAGTTCTTC
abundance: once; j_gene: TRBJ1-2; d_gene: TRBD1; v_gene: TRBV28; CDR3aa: CASSDFGTGGHNGYTF; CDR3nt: TGTGCCAGCAGTGATTTCGGGACAGGGGGTCACAATGGCTACACCTTC